The rows below give T cell receptor beta chains drawn from one sample of a study of shared clonotypes between healthy human individuals. Libraries were prepared by immunoSEQ multiplex PCR; TCRdb keeps only in-frame clonotypes and omits some of them. The data contain over 850,000 clones, 70% to 80% of them singletons. Material: memory CD4+ T cells from PBMCs. The origin of the receptors is a man younger than 30 in good health. Some clones in this sample may be carry-over from other donors' samples. Both conserved end residues are part of each CDR3. A D gene is named only where the DNA matches it firmly. The size entry is marked missing in some rows and otherwise reads once, few, many or a size class.

d_gene: TRBD2; len: 17; abundance: .; j_gene: TRBJ2-2; v_gene: TRBV27; CDR3aa: CASSLSPTSGRPGELFF; CDR3nt: TGTGCCAGCAGTTTATCACCTACTAGCGGGAGACCCGGGGAGCTGTTTTTT
d_gene: .; len: 12; abundance: .; j_gene: TRBJ1-2; v_gene: TRBV5-3; CDR3aa: CARSLNRAGYTF; CDR3nt: TGTGCCAGAAGCTTGAACAGGGCGGGCTACACCTTC
d_gene: TRBD1; len: 14; abundance: .; j_gene: TRBJ1-1; v_gene: TRBV28; CDR3aa: CASSSNRGRTEAFF; CDR3nt: TGTGCCAGCAGTTCCAACAGGGGTCGGACTGAAGCTTTCTTT
d_gene: .; len: 17; abundance: .; j_gene: TRBJ1-3; v_gene: TRBV18; CDR3aa: CASSHSTGGMTGNTIYF; CDR3nt: TGTGCCAGCTCACACTCGACGGGGGGAATGACTGGAAACACCATATATTTT
d_gene: .; len: 13; abundance: many; j_gene: TRBJ1-5; v_gene: TRBV10-3; CDR3aa: CAIGGGFNQPQHF; CDR3nt: TGTGCCATCGGGGGGGGGTTCAATCAGCCCCAGCATTTT
d_gene: .; len: 11; abundance: .; j_gene: TRBJ1-1; v_gene: TRBV20-1; CDR3aa: CSAQGNTEAFF; CDR3nt: TGCAGTGCCCAGGGGAACACTGAAGCTTTCTTT
d_gene: .; len: 14; abundance: .; j_gene: TRBJ2-7; v_gene: TRBV28; CDR3aa: CASTRGRGGYEQYF; CDR3nt: TGTGCCAGCACCAGGGGCAGGGGGGGTTACGAGCAGTACTTC
d_gene: .; len: 16; abundance: .; j_gene: TRBJ1-1; v_gene: TRBV28; CDR3aa: CASLGLGGRGPTEAFF; CDR3nt: TGTGCCAGCCTTGGATTAGGGGGTAGGGGACCCACTGAAGCTTTCTTT
d_gene: TRBD1; len: 16; abundance: once; j_gene: TRBJ2-7; v_gene: TRBV5-6; CDR3aa: CASSLGAGQGYYEQYF; CDR3nt: TGTGCCAGCAGCTTGGGGGCGGGACAGGGCTACTACGAGCAGTACTTC
d_gene: .; len: 11; abundance: .; j_gene: TRBJ1-5; v_gene: TRBV25-1; CDR3aa: CASGGIFTQHF; CDR3nt: TGTGCCAGTGGCGGAATATTTACGCAGCATTTT
d_gene: .; len: 13; abundance: .; j_gene: TRBJ1-1; v_gene: TRBV6-4; CDR3aa: CASSEQLNTEAFF; CDR3nt: TGTGCCAGCAGTGAACAGTTGAACACTGAAGCTTTCTTT
d_gene: TRBD2; len: 16; abundance: .; j_gene: TRBJ2-1; v_gene: TRBV11-2; CDR3aa: CASRLAGGRSYNEQFF; CDR3nt: TGTGCCAGCCGACTAGCGGGAGGAAGGTCCTACAATGAGCAGTTCTTC
d_gene: .; len: 13; abundance: .; j_gene: TRBJ1-5; v_gene: TRBV19; CDR3aa: CASSSTGNQPQHF; CDR3nt: TGTGCCAGTAGTAGCACGGGGAATCAGCCCCAGCATTTT
d_gene: TRBD2; len: 15; abundance: .; j_gene: TRBJ2-7; v_gene: TRBV5-1; CDR3aa: CASSLGLAATYEQYF; CDR3nt: TGCGCCAGCAGCTTGGGACTAGCGGCAACCTACGAGCAGTACTTC
d_gene: .; len: 18; abundance: .; j_gene: TRBJ1-4; v_gene: TRBV27; CDR3aa: CASSAGSPWVETNEKLFF; CDR3nt: TGTGCCAGCAGTGCCGGGTCCCCGTGGGTGGAAACTAATGAAAAACTGTTTTTT
d_gene: .; len: 17; abundance: .; j_gene: TRBJ2-7; v_gene: TRBV7-2; CDR3aa: CASSLEAAGFRTYEQYF; CDR3nt: TGTGCCAGCAGCTTAGAGGCCGCGGGCTTCCGGACCTACGAGCAGTACTTC
d_gene: .; len: 16; abundance: .; j_gene: TRBJ1-2; v_gene: TRBV30; CDR3aa: CAWGRGRAPVMDGYTF; CDR3nt: TGTGCCTGGGGGCGGGGCAGGGCTCCAGTGATGGATGGCTACACCTTC
d_gene: .; len: 14; abundance: few; j_gene: TRBJ1-2; v_gene: TRBV29-1; CDR3aa: CSVGEFRGLYGYTF; CDR3nt: TGCAGCGTTGGGGAGTTCCGCGGGCTCTATGGCTACACCTTC
d_gene: .; len: 15; abundance: .; j_gene: TRBJ1-2; v_gene: TRBV5-8; CDR3aa: CASSLEQGLNYGYTF; CDR3nt: TGTGCCAGCAGCCTAGAACAGGGTTTGAACTATGGCTACACCTTC
d_gene: TRBD2; len: 16; abundance: few; j_gene: TRBJ2-3; v_gene: TRBV11-1; CDR3aa: CASSPSGKGRTDTQYF; CDR3nt: TGTGCCAGCAGCCCTAGCGGGAAAGGTCGCACAGATACGCAGTATTTT
d_gene: .; len: 13; abundance: once; j_gene: TRBJ1-2; v_gene: TRBV28; CDR3aa: CASSPDADYGYTF; CDR3nt: TGTGCCAGCAGCCCGGACGCAGACTATGGCTACACCTTC
d_gene: .; len: 13; abundance: .; j_gene: TRBJ1-2; v_gene: TRBV11-2; CDR3aa: CASSLNRDYGYTF; CDR3nt: TGTGCCAGCAGCCTCAACAGGGATTATGGCTACACCTTC
d_gene: .; len: 14; abundance: .; j_gene: TRBJ2-2; v_gene: TRBV2; CDR3aa: CASSPRRDTGELFF; CDR3nt: TGTGCCAGCAGTCCGCGCAGGGATACCGGGGAGCTGTTTTTT
d_gene: .; len: 14; abundance: .; j_gene: TRBJ2-3; v_gene: TRBV9; CDR3aa: CASRRDSRGDTQYF; CDR3nt: TGTGCCAGCAGGCGGGACAGCAGAGGAGATACGCAGTATTTT
d_gene: .; len: 14; abundance: once; j_gene: TRBJ1-3; v_gene: TRBV7-2; CDR3aa: CASSPTGYGNTIYF; CDR3nt: TGTGCCAGCAGCCCGACGGGGTACGGAAACACCATATATTTT
d_gene: .; len: 14; abundance: once; j_gene: TRBJ1-2; v_gene: TRBV18; CDR3aa: CASSPSSDFYGYTF; CDR3nt: TGTGCCAGCTCACCATCATCGGATTTCTATGGCTACACCTTC
d_gene: .; len: 15; abundance: .; j_gene: TRBJ1-1; v_gene: TRBV10-3; CDR3aa: CAISDSAEEGTEAFF; CDR3nt: TGTGCCATCAGTGACTCGGCCGAGGAGGGTACTGAAGCTTTCTTT
d_gene: TRBD1; len: 16; abundance: once; j_gene: TRBJ1-5; v_gene: TRBV7-9; CDR3aa: CASSQTSAGGNQPQHF; CDR3nt: TGTGCCAGCAGCCAGACAAGCGCAGGGGGGAATCAGCCCCAGCATTTT
d_gene: .; len: 14; abundance: .; j_gene: TRBJ1-1; v_gene: TRBV21-1; CDR3aa: CASSRGEGRTEAFF; CDR3nt: TGTGCCAGCAGCAGGGGCGAGGGGCGAACTGAAGCTTTCTTT
d_gene: .; len: 15; abundance: .; j_gene: TRBJ1-1; v_gene: TRBV18; CDR3aa: CASSPLVTMDTEAFF; CDR3nt: TGTGCCAGCTCACCACTCGTAACTATGGACACTGAAGCTTTCTTT
d_gene: TRBD1; len: 15; abundance: .; j_gene: TRBJ2-3; v_gene: TRBV28; CDR3aa: CASSSASGGLYTQYF; CDR3nt: TGTGCCAGCAGTTCAGCTTCAGGGGGCTTGTATACGCAGTATTTT
d_gene: .; len: 14; abundance: once; j_gene: TRBJ1-1; v_gene: TRBV19; CDR3aa: CASRNGDGDTEAFF; CDR3nt: TGTGCCAGTAGGAACGGGGACGGGGACACTGAAGCTTTCTTT
d_gene: .; len: 14; abundance: .; j_gene: TRBJ2-7; v_gene: TRBV2; CDR3aa: CASSADFLGAEQYF; CDR3nt: TGTGCCAGCAGTGCGGACTTCCTCGGGGCCGAGCAGTACTTC
d_gene: .; len: 13; abundance: .; j_gene: TRBJ2-7; v_gene: TRBV7-8; CDR3aa: CASSVTGSYEQYF; CDR3nt: TGTGCCAGCAGCGTAACAGGGAGCTACGAGCAGTACTTC
d_gene: .; len: 15; abundance: many; j_gene: TRBJ1-3; v_gene: TRBV9; CDR3aa: CASSFRTGSGNTIYF; CDR3nt: TGTGCCAGCAGCTTCCGTACAGGGTCTGGAAACACCATATATTTT
d_gene: .; len: 12; abundance: .; j_gene: TRBJ1-2; v_gene: TRBV28; CDR3aa: CASSDVGYGYTF; CDR3nt: TGTGCCAGCAGTGACGTGGGGTATGGCTACACCTTC
d_gene: .; len: 15; abundance: .; j_gene: TRBJ1-4; v_gene: TRBV6-1; CDR3aa: CASSEIGAANEKLFF; CDR3nt: TGTGCCAGCAGTGAGATTGGGGCGGCTAATGAAAAACTGTTTTTT
d_gene: TRBD1; len: 16; abundance: .; j_gene: TRBJ1-2; v_gene: TRBV11-1; CDR3aa: CASSFPPGQGAPGYTF; CDR3nt: TGTGCCAGCAGCTTCCCTCCGGGACAGGGGGCGCCAGGCTACACCTTC
d_gene: TRBD1; len: 15; abundance: .; j_gene: TRBJ1-1; v_gene: TRBV7-2; CDR3aa: CATLPRPGQGPEAFF; CDR3nt: TGTGCCACCCTTCCTCGTCCGGGACAGGGACCTGAAGCTTTCTTT
d_gene: TRBD1; len: 15; abundance: .; j_gene: TRBJ1-4; v_gene: TRBV5-1; CDR3aa: CASRRTGAVNEKLFF; CDR3nt: TGCGCCAGCAGACGCACAGGGGCGGTTAATGAAAAACTGTTTTTT
d_gene: TRBD2; len: 18; abundance: .; j_gene: TRBJ2-1; v_gene: TRBV19; CDR3aa: CASSEGLAGYQDYNEQFF; CDR3nt: TGTGCCAGTAGCGAGGGACTAGCGGGATATCAGGACTACAATGAGCAGTTCTTC
d_gene: TRBD2; len: 15; abundance: .; j_gene: TRBJ2-1; v_gene: TRBV5-1; CDR3aa: CASSRTSGRGDEQFF; CDR3nt: TGCGCCAGCAGCCGGACTAGCGGGAGGGGAGATGAGCAGTTCTTC
d_gene: .; len: 15; abundance: .; j_gene: TRBJ2-3; v_gene: TRBV6-6; CDR3aa: CASSYSGVERDTQYF; CDR3nt: TGTGCCAGCAGTTACTCTGGGGTAGAGCGAGATACGCAGTATTTT
d_gene: .; len: 12; abundance: .; j_gene: TRBJ2-3; v_gene: TRBV9; CDR3aa: CASSIPTDTQYF; CDR3nt: TGTGCCAGCAGCATACCCACAGATACGCAGTATTTT
d_gene: .; len: 11; abundance: once; j_gene: TRBJ2-1; v_gene: TRBV7-3; CDR3aa: CASSSGNEQFF; CDR3nt: TGTGCCAGCAGCTCAGGCAATGAGCAGTTCTTC
d_gene: TRBD2; len: 15; abundance: .; j_gene: TRBJ2-7; v_gene: TRBV2; CDR3aa: CASRQGTRRSYEQYF; CDR3nt: TGTGCCAGCAGGCAGGGGACTAGGCGATCCTACGAGCAGTACTTC
d_gene: TRBD1; len: 14; abundance: .; j_gene: TRBJ1-2; v_gene: TRBV5-1; CDR3aa: CASSSGGAGYGYTF; CDR3nt: TGCGCCAGCAGCTCAGGGGGCGCGGGGTATGGCTACACCTTC
d_gene: TRBD2; len: 16; abundance: .; j_gene: TRBJ2-7; v_gene: TRBV7-8; CDR3aa: CASSLVGRGSSYEQYF; CDR3nt: TGTGCCAGCAGCTTAGTGGGACGCGGGAGCTCCTACGAGCAGTACTTC
d_gene: TRBD2; len: 18; abundance: .; j_gene: TRBJ2-5; v_gene: TRBV28; CDR3aa: CASSLWDSRAGATETQYF; CDR3nt: TGTGCCAGCAGTTTATGGGACTCCCGCGCGGGAGCGACGGAGACCCAGTACTTC
d_gene: TRBD1; len: 13; abundance: many; j_gene: TRBJ1-1; v_gene: TRBV28; CDR3aa: CASRGQGNTEAFF; CDR3nt: TGTGCCAGCAGGGGACAGGGGAACACTGAAGCTTTCTTT
d_gene: .; len: 14; abundance: few; j_gene: TRBJ1-5; v_gene: TRBV5-6; CDR3aa: CASSFVGSNQPQHF; CDR3nt: TGTGCCAGCAGCTTTGTGGGGAGCAATCAGCCCCAGCATTTT
d_gene: TRBD1; len: 15; abundance: .; j_gene: TRBJ1-1; v_gene: TRBV19; CDR3aa: CASRGRTGANTEAFF; CDR3nt: TGTGCCAGCCGGGGAAGGACAGGGGCGAACACTGAAGCTTTCTTT
d_gene: .; len: 12; abundance: .; j_gene: TRBJ1-1; v_gene: TRBV29-1; CDR3aa: CSVQTSYTEAFF; CDR3nt: TGCAGCGTCCAAACAAGTTACACTGAAGCTTTCTTT
d_gene: TRBD1; len: 17; abundance: once; j_gene: TRBJ1-5; v_gene: TRBV28; CDR3aa: CASIPGGGQGIGQPQHF; CDR3nt: TGTGCCAGCATTCCGGGCGGGGGACAGGGAATCGGTCAGCCCCAGCATTTT
d_gene: .; len: 15; abundance: .; j_gene: TRBJ2-7; v_gene: TRBV6-1; CDR3aa: CASSTPTDYPYEQYF; CDR3nt: TGTGCCAGCAGTACTCCGACCGACTATCCCTACGAGCAGTACTTC